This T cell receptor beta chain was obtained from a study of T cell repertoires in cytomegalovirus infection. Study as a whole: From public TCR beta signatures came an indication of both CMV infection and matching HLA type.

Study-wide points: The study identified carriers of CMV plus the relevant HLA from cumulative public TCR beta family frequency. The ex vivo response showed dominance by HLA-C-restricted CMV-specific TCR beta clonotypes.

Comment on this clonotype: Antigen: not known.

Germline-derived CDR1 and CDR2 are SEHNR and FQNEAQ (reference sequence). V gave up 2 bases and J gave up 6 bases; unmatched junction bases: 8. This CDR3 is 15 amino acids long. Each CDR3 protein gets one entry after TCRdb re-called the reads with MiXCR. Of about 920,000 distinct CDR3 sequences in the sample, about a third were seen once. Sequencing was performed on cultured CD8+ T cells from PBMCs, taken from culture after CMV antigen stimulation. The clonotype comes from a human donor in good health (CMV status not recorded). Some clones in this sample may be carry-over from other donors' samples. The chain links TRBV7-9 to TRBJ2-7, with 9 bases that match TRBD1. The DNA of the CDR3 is TGTGCCAGCAGCTTAAGGGGACAGGGTATACCCGAGCAGTACTTC. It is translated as CASSLRGQGIPEQYF.